These 30 T cell receptor beta chains share one sample of origin, sequenced in a study of cytomegalovirus exposure and HLA in healthy donors. TCRdb keeps only in-frame clones here, not all; method: immunoSEQ multiplex PCR. The sample includes 50,000 to 65,000 clones, 89% seen only once; the top ten take approximately 15%. Sequences were obtained from PBMCs. The receptors here all came from a woman in her late teens or twenties in good health and CMV-seronegative.

The chain is built from TRBV28 and TRBJ1-1; D is perhaps TRBD1 (5 bases). Germline lookup yields CDR1 MDHEN and CDR2 SYDVKM. Trimming took 2 bases from V and 0 from J, leaving 10 bases between them. CDR3 size: 15 residues. CDR3 DNA sequence: TGTGCCAGCAGTTTAAGGGAGGGGATGAACACTGAAGCTTTCTTT. It codes for CASSLREGMNTEAFF.

The V gene is TRBV29-1, the J gene TRBJ2-4; D possibly corresponds to TRBD2 (5 bases). Germline CDR1 and CDR2: SQVTM and ANQGSEA. V gave up 4 bases and J gave up 1 base, with 14 bases separating them. This CDR3 contains 15 residues. CDR3: CSVGVGDSAKNIQYF. CDR3 DNA sequence: TGCAGCGTTGGGGTGGGAGACTCTGCCAAAAACATTCAGTACTTC.

CDR3 nucleotides: TGCGCCAGCAGCCAAGACGTCGCAACTAATGAAAAACTGTTTTTT. This translates into CASSQDVATNEKLFF. The V and J genes are TRBV4-3 and TRBJ1-4, with D hard to call. Trimming removed 0 bases from V and 0 bases from J, with 5 bases in between. Germline CDR1 reads LGHNA; CDR2 reads YSLEER. The CDR3 sequence is 15 residues long.

The rearrangement joins TRBV5-4 to TRBJ2-2; D is undetermined. The CDR3 consists of 16 residues. Germline values: CDR1 SGHNT, CDR2 YYREEE (reference sequence). V was trimmed by 2 bases and J by 7 bases, leaving 18 bases between them. DNA for the CDR3: TGTGCCAGCAGCTTAGCCCCGGCCACCGCAGGCGGGGAGCTGTTTTTT. It translates to CASSLAPATAGGELFF.

The chain employs TRBV18 and TRBJ1-2; no definite D call. The CDR3 extends over 14 amino acids. Trimming pared 3 bases from V and 2 bases from J, leaving 10 bases between. Germline V CDR1 and CDR2: KGHSH, LQKENI. CDR3 sequence: CASSPSGENYGYTF. CDR3 in DNA: TGTGCCAGCTCACCGTCCGGGGAGAACTATGGCTACACCTTC. The whole variable domain, filled in from reference TRBV18 and TRBJ1-2, reads NAGVMQNPRHLVRRRGQEARLRCSPMKGHSHVYWYRQLPEEGLKFMVYLQKENIIDESGMPKERFSAEFPKEGPSILRIQQVVRGDSAAYFCASSPSGENYGYTFGSGTRLTVV.

The chain joins TRBV2 to TRBJ1-1; 7 positions match TRBD1. V lost 2 bases, J lost 2 bases, and 2 bases stayed unmatched. The CDR3 has 14 amino acids. CDR1 and CDR2 from the germline V gene are SNHLY and FYNNEI. The CDR3 DNA sequence: TGTGCCAGCAGTGAACAAGGGGGCAACACTGAAGCTTTCTTT. Translation gives CASSEQGGNTEAFF.

The J gene is TRBJ2-5, the V gene TRBV18, with D unclear. CDR3 length equals 11 residues. V was trimmed by 5 bases and J by 5 bases, leaving 6 bases between them. CDR1 and CDR2 (germline): KGHSH, LQKENI. The CDR3: CASSTRETQYF. In DNA, the CDR3 is TGTGCCAGCTCAACCCGGGAGACCCAGTACTTC.

This clone was counted between two and nine times. The chain recombines TRBV30 with TRBJ2-7; TRBD2 agrees at 8 bases. The CDR3 runs 13 residues. In germline, CDR1 is GTSNPN, CDR2 SVGIG (reference sequence). J was trimmed by 3 bases and V by 0 bases; bases with no gene match: 1. CDR3 amino acids: CAWSVLADYEQYF. CDR3 bases: TGTGCCTGGAGTGTACTAGCGGACTACGAGCAGTACTTC.

The chain has TRBV28 and TRBJ1-2, with D maybe TRBD1 (6 bases). Trimming took off 5 bases at V and 4 bases at J, with 11 bases between the two ends. The CDR3 length is 13 residues. Germline CDR1 MDHEN, CDR2 SYDVKM. CDR3 sequence reads: CASSPRQVYGYTF. In nucleotides, the CDR3 is TGTGCCAGCAGTCCAAGACAGGTCTATGGCTACACCTTC.

This clone was detected a few times. The V and J genes are TRBV5-1 and TRBJ2-5; D is unclear. The CDR3 covers 13 residues. Trimming left V 0 bases short and J 3 bases short, with 6 bases between. CDR1 is SGHRS, CDR2 YFSETQ, per germline. Here the CDR3 DNA reads TGCGCCAGCAGCTTGGCCGAGAAAGAGACCCAGTACTTC. It codes for CASSLAEKETQYF.

The V call is TRBV11-3, the J call TRBJ2-1, with D maybe TRBD2 (6 bases). Looked up from germline, CDR1 is SGHNT and CDR2 is YENEEA. Deletions cut 2 bases from V and 7 bases from J, with 18 bases between. The CDR3 contains 16 residues. The CDR3 region has the DNA TGTGCCAGCAGCTTAAGGTCGGGGGAGTCCGGTAATGAGCAGTTCTTC. Translating it yields CASSLRSGESGNEQFF.

The chain has TRBV30 and TRBJ2-7; 7 bases match TRBD2. Germline assignment: CDR1 GTSNPN and CDR2 SVGIG (reference sequence). The length of the CDR3 is 14 residues. V was pared by 5 bases and J by 2 bases, with 9 bases of the junction left unmatched. Here the CDR3 reads CAWGKASGAYEQYF. In nucleotides, the CDR3 is TGTGCCTGGGGGAAAGCTAGCGGTGCCTACGAGCAGTACTTC.

The chain carries TRBV19 and TRBJ1-5; D gene unclear. V lost 3 bases to trimming and J lost 10 bases, with 16 bases between them. Germline V gene sequence: CDR1 LNHDA, CDR2 SQIVND (reference sequence). The CDR3 length is 14 residues. In DNA, the CDR3 is TGTGCCAGTAGTATTAGGGAGTCGCATCGACCCCAGCATTTT. As protein: CASSIRESHRPQHF.

The chain links TRBV19 to TRBJ2-1; 9 bases align to TRBD2. V shed 9 bases, J shed 3 bases, and the junction held 9 bases outside the gene matches. There are 15 residues in the CDR3. CDR1 LNHDA and CDR2 SQIVND come from the germline V gene (reference sequence). CDR3 region: CASRNSGSGYNEQFF. The CDR3 bases are TGTGCCAGCCGAAATAGCGGGAGTGGCTACAATGAGCAGTTCTTC.

The V and J genes are TRBV5-1 and TRBJ1-1; 11 nucleotides agree with TRBD1. Losses at the gene ends were 4 bases for V and 6 bases for J; bases not matched to a gene: 11. Per germline, CDR1 SGHRS and CDR2 YFSETQ. This CDR3 is 16 amino acids long. The CDR3 sequence is CASSRTGTGGNSEAFF. CDR3 DNA: TGCGCCAGCAGCCGAACCGGGACAGGGGGAAATTCTGAAGCTTTCTTT.

The gene calls are TRBV2 and TRBJ2-3; TRBD1 matches at 7 bases. CDR1 SNHLY and CDR2 FYNNEI come from the germline V gene. V lost 6 bases, J lost 2 bases, and 2 bases stayed unmatched. The CDR3 loop spans 13 amino acids. The CDR3 DNA sequence: TGTGCCAGCAGGGGACAGAACACAGATACGCAGTATTTT. Its protein product is CASRGQNTDTQYF.

CDR3 in DNA: TGTGCCAGCAGCTTCGTTCTAGCGGGGGGCACAGATACGCAGTATTTT. Amino acids: CASSFVLAGGTDTQYF. J is TRBJ2-3 and V is TRBV7-8; 10 bases align to TRBD2. The V segment lost 3 bases and the J segment 1 base; nucleotides outside the gene matches: 4. CDR1 SGHVS and CDR2 FQNEAQ come from the germline V gene. CDR3 length: 16 residues. Complete variable domain (other parts from reference TRBV7-8 and TRBJ2-3): GAGVSQSPRYKVAKRGQDVALRCDPISGHVSLFWYQQALGQGPEFLTYFQNEAQLDKSGLPSDRFFAERPEGSVSTLKIQRTQQEDSAVYLCASSFVLAGGTDTQYFGPGTRLTVL.

The J gene is TRBJ2-7, the V gene TRBV2; 7 bases line up with TRBD2. The V segment lost 6 bases and the J segment 0 bases; nucleotides outside the gene matches: 2. The germline CDR1 and CDR2 sequences are SNHLY and FYNNEI. CDR3 length: 13 residues. CDR3: CASRAGDSYEQYF. CDR3 DNA sequence: TGTGCCAGCAGGGCGGGGGACTCCTACGAGCAGTACTTC. Combining the CDR3 with reference TRBV2 and TRBJ2-7 gives the whole variable domain EPEVTQTPSHQVTQMGQEVILRCVPISNHLYFYWYRQILGQKVEFLVSFYNNEISEKSEIFDDQFSVERPDGSNFTLKIRSTKLEDSAMYFCASRAGDSYEQYFGPGTRLTVT.

The chain combines TRBV7-9 with TRBJ2-5; 7 nucleotides agree with TRBD1. The CDR3 is 15 amino acids. Per the germline V gene, CDR1 is SEHNR and CDR2 is FQNEAQ (reference sequence). Unmatched junction bases numbered 10, after V lost 5 bases and J lost 4 bases. The CDR3 spells CASSNQGQAGETQYF. In DNA, the CDR3 is TGTGCCAGCAGCAATCAAGGACAGGCGGGAGAGACCCAGTACTTC.

The chain recombines TRBV25-1 with TRBJ1-2; weak D call: TRBD1 (5 bases). The CDR3 length is 13 residues. Germline CDR1 reads MGHDK; CDR2 reads SYGVNS. Trimming took 5 bases from V and 5 from J, leaving 12 bases between them. CDR3 region: CASSTGTRYGYTF. The CDR3 nucleotides are TGTGCCAGCAGTACAGGAACCCGTTATGGCTACACCTTC.

The V call is TRBV18, the J call TRBJ2-7, with 9 bases that match TRBD2. The trim removed 0 bases at V and 6 bases at J, leaving 9 bases unmatched. Per germline, CDR1 KGHSH and CDR2 LQKENI. The CDR3 has 16 residues. CDR3 in amino acids: CASSPPRREGRFEQYF. The DNA for the CDR3 is TGTGCCAGCTCACCACCGAGGCGGGAGGGCCGCTTCGAGCAGTACTTC.

This sequence joins TRBV19 and TRBJ1-1; D remains ambiguous. The CDR3 length is 14 residues. Trimming removed 3 bases at V and 0 bases at J, with 8 bases between. Germline lookup yields CDR1 LNHDA and CDR2 SQIVND (reference sequence). CDR3 region: CASSIKQLNTEAFF. The CDR3, as DNA: TGTGCCAGTAGTATTAAACAGCTGAACACTGAAGCTTTCTTT. Supplemented by reference TRBV19 and TRBJ1-1, the full variable domain reads DGGITQSPKYLFRKEGQNVTLSCEQNLNHDAMYWYRQDPGQGLRLIYYSQIVNDFQKGDIAEGYSVSREKKESFPLTVTSAQKNPTAFYLCASSIKQLNTEAFFGQGTRLTVV.

The chain combines TRBV7-9 with TRBJ2-1; the D gene is possibly TRBD2 (6 bases). Germline V gives CDR1 SEHNR, CDR2 FQNEAQ (reference sequence). The CDR3 runs to 16 residues. V shed 6 bases and J shed 5 bases, with 20 bases lying between them. The CDR3 reads CASRRTTGTVDNEQFF. CDR3 nucleotides: TGTGCCAGCAGACGAACGACCGGGACTGTTGACAATGAGCAGTTCTTC.

This clone was seen a single time. This sequence joins TRBV19 and TRBJ1-3; a weak D match, TRBD1 (6 bases). This CDR3 is 19 amino acids long. CDR1 and CDR2 (germline): LNHDA, SQIVND (reference sequence). V was shortened by 10 bases and J by 1 base, with 29 bases between the two germline ends. The CDR3 nucleotides are TGTGCCACCCAGGCGGGGGGCCTTAGATCAAGGTCTTCTGGAAACACCATATATTTT. Amino acid sequence: CATQAGGLRSRSSGNTIYF.

The rearrangement links TRBV4-3 to TRBJ2-2, with TRBD2 matching over 9 bases. The CDR3 is 15 amino acids. The V segment lost 5 bases and the J segment 6 bases; nucleotides outside the gene matches: 7. Germline CDR1 reads LGHNA; CDR2 reads YSLEER. Here the CDR3 reads CASSSGTSLSGELFF. The CDR3 DNA reads TGCGCCAGCAGCTCCGGGACTAGCTTGTCCGGGGAGCTGTTTTTT.

The chain combines TRBV5-1 with TRBJ2-1; D is perhaps TRBD1 (6 bases). The V gene lost 0 bases and the J gene lost 3 bases, with 10 bases spanning the gap. This CDR3 contains 15 residues. CDR1 and CDR2 from the germline V gene are SGHRS and YFSETQ. The CDR3 reads CASSLGGLVYNEQFF. The DNA for the CDR3 is TGCGCCAGCAGCTTGGGGGGGCTAGTCTACAATGAGCAGTTCTTC. The whole variable domain, remainder taken from reference TRBV5-1 and TRBJ2-1, is KAGVTQTPRYLIKTRGQQVTLSCSPISGHRSVSWYQQTPGQGLQFLFEYFSETQRNKGNFPGRFSGRQFSNSRSEMNVSTLELGDSALYLCASSLGGLVYNEQFFGPGTRLTVL.

The V gene is TRBV11-2, the J gene TRBJ2-5; D is unclear. Germline V gene data show CDR1 as SGHAT and CDR2 as FQNNGV. Trimming cost V 1 base and J 5 bases, with 20 bases left between them. The CDR3 has 17 amino acids. The CDR3 here is CASSLGYTETPGETQYF. The DNA of the CDR3 is TGTGCCAGCAGCTTAGGTTACACGGAGACCCCCGGCGAGACCCAGTACTTC.

The rearrangement links TRBV11-2 to TRBJ2-7; TRBD1 agrees at 7 bases. The CDR3 covers 16 residues. Germline V gene lookup returns CDR1 SGHAT and CDR2 FQNNGV. Germline trimming cut 5 bases from V and 3 bases from J; bases unmatched to any gene: 13. CDR3 region: CASSTNTGTANYEQYF. CDR3 DNA: TGTGCCAGCAGCACAAATACCGGGACAGCAAACTACGAGCAGTACTTC.

This chain connects TRBV7-2 to TRBJ2-1; 7 bases map to TRBD2. Germline-derived CDR1 and CDR2 are SGHTA and FQGNSA. The CDR3 is 12 amino acids. J gave up 10 bases and V 2 bases, and 2 bases lay outside the gene matches. The CDR3 nucleotides read TGTGCCAGCAGCTTATGGCGGGGGGAGCAGTTCTTC. It encodes CASSLWRGEQFF.

This sequence joins TRBV4-1 and TRBJ2-5, with TRBD2 matching 8 bases. This CDR3 comprises 18 residues. Germline CDR1 MGHRA, CDR2 YSYEKL. The J segment lost 1 base and the V segment lost 1 base, leaving 11 bases of the junction unmatched. CDR3 DNA: TGCGCCAGCAGCCAAGGATTGGCCAGCGGGGGTTTCCAAGAGACCCAGTACTTC. Encoded protein: CASSQGLASGGFQETQYF.